One and the same sample provided the 30 T cell receptor beta chains below, sequenced in a study of T cells expressing NK-cell markers. Using the 5' RACE reads, TCRdb records one entry per CDR3 protein without DNA. Its listing shows roughly 280,000 distinct CDR3 sequences. The specimen was blood T cells: a sorted CD56 or NKG2C T cell subset, CD4+ or CD8+ T cells, or bulk PBMC T cells (not recorded which). The receptors come from a man between 18 and 29 years old in good health.

This rearrangement joins TRBV6-1 to TRBJ1-6. Germline CDR1 MNHNS, CDR2 SASEGT. This CDR3 contains 13 residues. The CDR3 protein is CASRQETNSPLHF.

The chain uses TRBV9 and TRBJ2-5; TCRdb designates TRBD2, a call that cannot be tested without DNA. This CDR3 has 14 amino acids. CDR1 is SGDLS, CDR2 YYNGEE, per germline. CDR3 loop: CASSRGGLEETQYF.

This chain links TRBV18 with TRBJ2-4; TCRdb proposes TRBD1, but this gene call is untestable without DNA. Germline V gene lookup returns CDR1 KGHSH and CDR2 LQKENI. The CDR3 has 15 residues. This chain's CDR3 is CASSRKDSNKNIQYF. The whole variable domain, remainder taken from reference TRBV18 and TRBJ2-4, is NAGVMQNPRHLVRRRGQEARLRCSPMKGHSHVYWYRQLPEEGLKFMVYLQKENIIDESGMPKERFSAEFPKEGPSILRIQQVVRGDSAAYFCASSRKDSNKNIQYFGAGTRLSVL.

The gene calls are TRBV29-1 and TRBJ2-2; lacking DNA, the TRBD1 call made by TCRdb goes unchecked. This CDR3 comprises 13 residues. Germline V gene sequence: CDR1 SQVTM, CDR2 ANQGSEA. This CDR3 reads CSVAVGGSGELFF.

This rearrangement joins TRBV10-3 to TRBJ2-1; TCRdb calls TRBD2, which cannot be checked without DNA. The germline V gene encodes CDR1 ENHRY and CDR2 SYGVKD. The CDR3 runs to 17 residues. CDR3 in amino acids: CAIRVFGSGRAGNEQFF.

The chain recombines TRBV4-3 with TRBJ2-1. CDR1 is LGHNA, CDR2 YSLEER, per germline. The CDR3 is 13 amino acids. CDR3 region: CASSQGLANEQFF.

The J gene is TRBJ1-2, the V gene TRBV10-3; TCRdb returns TRBD1, unconfirmable since there is no DNA. Germline V gene lookup returns CDR1 ENHRY and CDR2 SYGVKD. The CDR3 covers 15 residues. CDR3 region: CAISAPGTAGYGYTF.

The chain links TRBV10-3 to TRBJ2-7. The germline V gene encodes CDR1 ENHRY and CDR2 SYGVKD. The CDR3 covers 12 residues. The CDR3 protein is CAISESALEQYF.

This sequence joins TRBV5-1 and TRBJ2-2; no DNA is available, so the TRBD1 call from TCRdb remains unchecked. The CDR3 is made up of 15 amino acids. Germline V lookup: CDR1 SGHRS, CDR2 YFSETQ. The CDR3 is CASSATGGLAGELFF.

This rearrangement joins TRBV7-9 to TRBJ2-1; the D gene TCRdb calls, TRBD1, cannot be checked with no DNA. Germline V gene sequence: CDR1 SEHNR, CDR2 FQNEAQ (reference sequence). The CDR3 is 15 residues long. CDR3 region: CASSAQGKGSNEQFF.

V and J are TRBV12-3 or TRBV12-4 and TRBJ2-1; TCRdb indicates TRBD2, and absent DNA this call remains unverified. This CDR3 has 14 amino acids. The CDR3 loop reads CASIWTAGGGEQFF.

The chain employs TRBV7-9 and TRBJ2-1; TCRdb selects TRBD2, and the lack of DNA leaves this call unchecked. The germline gives CDR1 SEHNR, CDR2 FQNEAQ (reference sequence). The CDR3 totals 17 residues. CDR3 in amino acids: CASSPWGTSGKNNEQFF.

The genes are TRBV12-3 or TRBV12-4 and TRBJ2-3; the D call from TCRdb, TRBD1, cannot be confirmed without DNA. This CDR3 is built from 14 residues. CDR3 loop: CASSWGRATDTQYF.

The V gene is TRBV12-3 or TRBV12-4, the J gene TRBJ1-1. The CDR3 extends over 14 amino acids. The CDR3 protein is CASSLKGGDTEAFF.

This chain joins TRBV12-3 or TRBV12-4 and TRBJ1-6. CDR3 size: 15 residues. The CDR3 loop is CASSTRSSYNSPLHF.

This chain links TRBV20-1 with TRBJ2-5; without DNA, the TCRdb call of TRBD1 cannot be checked. The CDR3 extends over 13 amino acids. Per the germline V gene, CDR1 is DFQATT and CDR2 is SNEGSKA (reference sequence). CDR3 sequence: CSADTGYRETQYF.

The chain employs TRBV20-1 and TRBJ2-6; as DNA is missing, the TRBD2 call by TCRdb cannot be tested. From germline, CDR1 is DFQATT and CDR2 SNEGSKA (reference sequence). The CDR3 totals 17 residues. This CDR3 reads CSARAGGSVSGANVLTF.

V usage is TRBV20-1 and J usage is TRBJ2-3; the TCRdb D gene call, TRBD2, has no DNA to confirm it. Germline CDR1 DFQATT, CDR2 SNEGSKA (reference sequence). CDR3 size: 15 residues. Here the CDR3 reads CSARRREGFPDTQYF.

The chain uses TRBV20-1 and TRBJ2-7; lacking DNA, the TRBD2 call made by TCRdb goes unchecked. The germline V gene encodes CDR1 DFQATT and CDR2 SNEGSKA (reference sequence). The CDR3 totals 16 residues. The CDR3 here is CSARDLPSGISYEQYF.

The chain employs TRBV11-2 and TRBJ2-5; the D call of TRBD2 rests on TCRdb alone, since no DNA is present to check it. CDR3 length: 16 amino acids. Germline V gene lookup returns CDR1 SGHAT and CDR2 FQNNGV. This CDR3 is CASSLGNGRSGETQYF.

The chain is built from TRBV7-9 and TRBJ2-5. CDR3 length: 13 residues. Germline V gives CDR1 SEHNR, CDR2 FQNEAQ (reference sequence). The CDR3 is CASSLATWETQYF.

The CDR3 loop reads CSARPRTRNNEQFF. V is TRBV20-1 and J is TRBJ2-1; absent DNA, TCRdb's TRBD1 call cannot be checked. Germline CDR1 reads DFQATT; CDR2 reads SNEGSKA (reference sequence). This CDR3 region has 14 residues.

The chain has TRBV20-1 and TRBJ2-1; TCRdb picks TRBD1, but there is no DNA to check that call. The CDR3 is 15 residues long. Germline V gene data show CDR1 as DFQATT and CDR2 as SNEGSKA (reference sequence). This CDR3 reads CSATSPRTGRDEQFF.

This rearrangement joins TRBV6-1 to TRBJ1-3. This CDR3 has 15 residues. Looked up from germline, CDR1 is MNHNS and CDR2 is SASEGT. CDR3 residues: CASTSGPRSGNTIYF.

V gene TRBV20-1 combines with J gene TRBJ2-2; TCRdb outputs TRBD2, but without DNA this stays unchecked. The CDR3 runs 16 residues. Germline V gene lookup returns CDR1 DFQATT and CDR2 SNEGSKA (reference sequence). The CDR3 protein is CSARRLAGANTGELFF.

The gene calls are TRBV6-1 and TRBJ2-7; the D call of TRBD1 rests on TCRdb alone, since no DNA is present to check it. CDR1 is MNHNS, CDR2 SASEGT, per germline. This CDR3 region has 15 residues. The CDR3: CASTMGQGLSYEQYF.

The chain's CDR3 is CASSRLRFSAGELFF. The J gene is TRBJ2-2, the V gene TRBV5-5; lacking DNA, the TRBD2 call made by TCRdb goes unchecked. The CDR3 covers 15 residues. The germline V gene encodes CDR1 SGHKS and CDR2 YYEKEE (reference sequence).

The chain uses TRBV5-1 and TRBJ2-1; TCRdb's D call of TRBD1 is untestable without DNA. The germline CDR1 and CDR2 sequences are SGHRS and YFSETQ. The CDR3 spans 14 residues. The CDR3 is CASKRTGIYNEQFF.

This CDR3 is CASSPFPVSEQFF. The V gene is TRBV18, the J gene TRBJ2-1; the D call of TRBD2 rests on TCRdb alone, since no DNA is present to check it. The CDR3 runs to 13 residues. Germline CDR1 is KGHSH and CDR2 is LQKENI.

This chain connects TRBV15 to TRBJ1-2; TCRdb calls TRBD1, which cannot be checked without DNA. The CDR3 contains 14 residues. Germline CDR1 reads LNHNV; CDR2 reads YYDKDF (reference sequence). The CDR3 spells CATSRERGGYGYTF. Drawing the rest from reference TRBV15 and TRBJ1-2, the complete variable domain is DAMVIQNPRYQVTQFGKPVTLSCSQTLNHNVMYWYQQKSSQAPKLLFHYYDKDFNNEADTPDNFQSRRPNTSFCFLDIRSPGLGDTAMYLCATSRERGGYGYTFGSGTRLTVV.